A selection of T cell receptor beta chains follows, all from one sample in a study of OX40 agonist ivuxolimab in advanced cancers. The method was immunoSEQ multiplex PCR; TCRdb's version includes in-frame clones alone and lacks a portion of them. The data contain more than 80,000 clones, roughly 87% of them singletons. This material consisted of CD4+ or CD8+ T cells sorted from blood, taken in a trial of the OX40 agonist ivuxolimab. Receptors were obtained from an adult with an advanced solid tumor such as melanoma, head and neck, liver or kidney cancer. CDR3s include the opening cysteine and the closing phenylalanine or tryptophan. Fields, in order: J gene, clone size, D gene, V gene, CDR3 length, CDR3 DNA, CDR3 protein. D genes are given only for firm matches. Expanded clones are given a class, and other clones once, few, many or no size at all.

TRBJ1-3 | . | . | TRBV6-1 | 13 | TGTGCCAGCAGTGAACCAGGAGTAAATACCATATATTTT | CASSEPGVNTIYF
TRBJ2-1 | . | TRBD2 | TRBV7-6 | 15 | TGTGCCAGCAGCTACGGACTAGCGGGTATACATGAGCAGTTCTTC | CASSYGLAGIHEQFF
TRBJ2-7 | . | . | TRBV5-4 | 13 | TGTGCCAGCAGCTCGGGACTGGGGGCCGAGCAGTACTTC | CASSSGLGAEQYF
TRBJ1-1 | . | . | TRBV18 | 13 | TGTGCCAGCTCACAGGGAATGAACACTGAAGCTTTCTTT | CASSQGMNTEAFF
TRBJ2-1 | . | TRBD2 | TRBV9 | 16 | TGTGCCAGCAGCGTAGTAACTAGCGGGAGTAGGGATGAGCAGTTCTTC | CASSVVTSGSRDEQFF
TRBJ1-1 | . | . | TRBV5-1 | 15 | TGCGCCAGCAGCTTGGGAGGAAGGATGGACACTGAAGCTTTCTTT | CASSLGGRMDTEAFF
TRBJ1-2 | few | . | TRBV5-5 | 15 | TGTGCCAGCAGCTTGGACGGGGATTCGGGGAATGGCTACACCTTC | CASSLDGDSGNGYTF
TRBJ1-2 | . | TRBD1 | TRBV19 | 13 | TGTGCCAGTACCGTCGACAGGGGCGGCGGCTACACCTTC | CASTVDRGGGYTF
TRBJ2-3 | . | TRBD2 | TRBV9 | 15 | TGTGCCAGCAGCGTCTTAGCGGGCGACACAGATACGCAGTATTTT | CASSVLAGDTDTQYF
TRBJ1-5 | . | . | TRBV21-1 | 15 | TGTGCCAGCAGCGACCGGGACAGTAGCAATCAGCCCCAGCATTTT | CASSDRDSSNQPQHF
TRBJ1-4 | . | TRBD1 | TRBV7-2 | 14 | TGTGCCAGCAGCTCCCAGGGGGAGGGTGAAAAACTGTTTTTT | CASSSQGEGEKLFF
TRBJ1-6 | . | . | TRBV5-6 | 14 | TGTGCCAGCAGCCTGGCGGGGGGCAGTTCACCCCTCCACTTT | CASSLAGGSSPLHF
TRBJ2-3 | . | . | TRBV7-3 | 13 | TGTGCCAGCAGCCGAGGGAGAACAGATACGCAGTATTTT | CASSRGRTDTQYF
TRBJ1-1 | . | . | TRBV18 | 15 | TGTGCCAGCTCCCCTCCTCCGGACCAGTCGTTCAGAGCTTTCTTT | CASSPPPDQSFRAFF
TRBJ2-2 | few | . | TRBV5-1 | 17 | TGCGCCAGCAGCTTGGAAGGGGGGAGTACGAGCACCGGGGAGCTGTTTTTT | CASSLEGGSTSTGELFF
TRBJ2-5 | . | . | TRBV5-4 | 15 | TGTGCCAGCAGCCCCGAAACAGGGTGGGGCCGGGCCCAGTACTTC | CASSPETGWGRAQYF
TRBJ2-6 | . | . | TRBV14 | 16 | TGTGCCAGCAGCCAAGATATGGGGGCTGGGGCCAACGTCCTGACTTTC | CASSQDMGAGANVLTF
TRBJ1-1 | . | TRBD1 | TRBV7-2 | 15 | TGTGCCAGCAGCTTACGGACAGGGGGCAGTACTGAAGCTTTCTTT | CASSLRTGGSTEAFF
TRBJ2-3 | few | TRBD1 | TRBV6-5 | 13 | TGTGCCACCCGAAGGCCAGGGGGTGATACGCAGTATTTT | CATRRPGGDTQYF
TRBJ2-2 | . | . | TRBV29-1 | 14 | TGCAGCGTTGAAGATCGTGGGTACACCGGGGAGCTGTTTTTT | CSVEDRGYTGELFF
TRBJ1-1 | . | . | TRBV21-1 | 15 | TGTGCCAGCAGCGCCGGGAGCCGAAGAAACACTGAAGCTTTCTTT | CASSAGSRRNTEAFF
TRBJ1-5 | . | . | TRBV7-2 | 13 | TGTGCCAGCAGCTTACAGAGCAATCAGCCCCAGCATTTT | CASSLQSNQPQHF
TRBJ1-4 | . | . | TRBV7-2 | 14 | TGTGCCAGCAGCTTAGATGGGGCCAATGAAAAACTGTTTTTT | CASSLDGANEKLFF
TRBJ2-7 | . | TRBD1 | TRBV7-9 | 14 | TGTGCCAGCAGCGACCGGGACAGGGCCTACGAGCAGTACTTC | CASSDRDRAYEQYF
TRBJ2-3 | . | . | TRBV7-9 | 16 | TGTGCCAGCAGTCTATCCGGGACCAAGGGCGTTGATACGCAGTATTTT | CASSLSGTKGVDTQYF
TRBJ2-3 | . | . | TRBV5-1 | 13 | TGCGCCAGCGTCGACATCCCCGGAGATACGCAGTATTTT | CASVDIPGDTQYF
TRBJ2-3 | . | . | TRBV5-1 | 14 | TGCGCCAGCAGCCTCGTCAAGGGCACAGATACGCAGTATTTT | CASSLVKGTDTQYF
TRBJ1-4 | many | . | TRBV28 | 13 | TGTGCCAGCAGCTTGTTCAGTGGTGAAAAACTGTTTTTT | CASSLFSGEKLFF
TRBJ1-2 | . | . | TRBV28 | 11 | TGTGCCAGCAGTTCACAGCTGGGCTACACCTTC | CASSSQLGYTF
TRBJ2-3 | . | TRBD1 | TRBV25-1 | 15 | TGTGCCAGCAGTGGGGACAGGGGAATCCCAGATACGCAGTATTTT | CASSGDRGIPDTQYF
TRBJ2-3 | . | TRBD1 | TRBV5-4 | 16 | TGTGCCAGCAGCCCGACCTGGGACAGAAGCACAGATACGCAGTATTTT | CASSPTWDRSTDTQYF
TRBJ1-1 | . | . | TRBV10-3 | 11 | TGTGCCATCAGAGGGAGCAATGAAGCTTTCTTT | CAIRGSNEAFF
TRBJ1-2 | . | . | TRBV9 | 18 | TGTGCCAGCAGCGTAGCTACGGGAACATCCCCTACTAACTATGGCTACACCTTC | CASSVATGTSPTNYGYTF
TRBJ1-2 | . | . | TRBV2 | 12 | TGTGCCAGCAGCGAAATTTGGGACGCTTCCAACTTC | CASSEIWDASNF
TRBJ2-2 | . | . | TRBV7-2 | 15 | TGTGCCAGCAGTCTTCTACAGACTTACACCGGGGAGCTGTTTTTT | CASSLLQTYTGELFF
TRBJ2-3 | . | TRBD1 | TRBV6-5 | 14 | TGTGCCAGCAGTTACGGGGACAGTACAGATACGCAGTATTTT | CASSYGDSTDTQYF
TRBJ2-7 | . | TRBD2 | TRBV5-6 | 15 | TGTGCCAGCAGCTTTGGACTAGCGGCGACCTACGAGCAGTACTTC | CASSFGLAATYEQYF
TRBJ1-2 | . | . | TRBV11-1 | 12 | TGTGCCAGCAGCCTGGAGGGGGACGGCTACACCTTC | CASSLEGDGYTF
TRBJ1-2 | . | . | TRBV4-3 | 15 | TGCGCCAGCAGCCAAGAGGGAGGGACTGGCTATGGCTACACCTTC | CASSQEGGTGYGYTF
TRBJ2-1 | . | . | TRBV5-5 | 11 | TGTGCCAGCAGCCCGAGACAGGTCTGGTTCTTC | CASSPRQVWFF
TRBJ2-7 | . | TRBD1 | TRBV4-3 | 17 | TGCGCCAGCAGCCATCCCCGGGACAGGTATTGCGGCTACGAGCAGTACTTC | CASSHPRDRYCGYEQYF
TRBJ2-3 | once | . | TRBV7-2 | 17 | TGTGCCAGCAGCTTAGTTGGGCTGCCAGGCTCCGCAGATACGCAGTATTTT | CASSLVGLPGSADTQYF